These 31 T cell receptor beta chains share one sample of origin, sequenced in a study of naive and memory T cell subsets. The beta constant-region primer was an equimolar mix of two oligonucleotides covering TRBC1 and TRBC2. Nested alpha and beta constant-region primers with the SP2 primer drove four PCR rounds on ligated cDNA. Using its own MiXCR run on the UMI-ligation and nested PCR reads, TCRdb lists one record per CDR3 protein. There are some 110,000 distinct CDR3 sequences in the sample; 36% occur only once, and less than 1% lies in the top ten. The sample consisted of central memory CD4+ T cells from blood. The receptors here all came from a human donor in good health.

This chain links TRBV12-3 or TRBV12-4 with TRBJ1-2; D unresolved. This CDR3 is built from 13 residues. With 5 bases removed from V and 4 bases from J, the gap between germline ends came to 11 bases. CDR3 residues: CASSRDWVYGYTF. CDR3 bases: TGTGCCAGCAGTCGTGACTGGGTCTATGGCTACACCTTC.

This clonotype was observed a few times. This rearrangement joins TRBV7-2 to TRBJ2-5; no definite D call. Trimming stripped 1 base from V and 5 bases from J, with 17 bases between. The CDR3 loop spans 16 amino acids. Germline-derived CDR1 and CDR2 are SGHTA and FQGNSA. CDR3 nucleotide sequence: TGTGCCAGCAGCTTAGGTCTAGGCGGATTGCAGGAGACCCAGTACTTC. As protein: CASSLGLGGLQETQYF.

V gene TRBV12-3 or TRBV12-4 combines with J gene TRBJ2-1; 11 positions agree with TRBD2. The CDR3 is 15 amino acids. With 0 bases clipped from V and 11 bases from J, the junction kept 6 bases outside the gene matches. CDR3 sequence (DNA): TGTGCCAGCAGTTTAGCAGGGACTAGCGGAGGAAAGCAGTTCTTC. This codes for CASSLAGTSGGKQFF.

The chain employs TRBV6-2 or TRBV6-3 and TRBJ2-3; unclear D gene. With 6 bases removed from V and 3 bases from J, the gap between germline ends came to 13 bases. The CDR3 contains 14 residues. The germline gives CDR1 MNHEY, CDR2 SVGEGT. CDR3 sequence (DNA): TGTGCCAGCAGGCCTAAAGTGTGGACAGATACGCAGTATTTT. Protein sequence: CASRPKVWTDTQYF.

V is TRBV20-1 and J is TRBJ2-1; D remains unclear. CDR1 DFQATT and CDR2 SNEGSKA come from the germline V gene (reference sequence). The CDR3 has 11 amino acids. Trimming left V 3 bases short and J 7 bases short, with 7 bases between. CDR3 nucleotide sequence: TGCAGTGCTAGCCCCCTTAATGAGCAGTTCTTC. Its protein product is CSASPLNEQFF.

This clonotype was seen a handful of times. The chain joins TRBV19 to TRBJ2-2; TRBD1 is a possible D gene (5 bases). Deletions cut 6 bases from V and 3 bases from J, with 17 bases between. This CDR3 region has 16 residues. Germline values: CDR1 LNHDA, CDR2 SQIVND (reference sequence). The CDR3, as DNA: TGTGCCAGTAGACCCTCCAGGGATCGGGACACCGGGGAGCTGTTTTTT. Residues: CASRPSRDRDTGELFF.

This clonotype occurred a few times. This rearrangement joins TRBV12-3 or TRBV12-4 to TRBJ1-5; TRBD1 agrees at 7 bases. J gave up 6 bases and V 7 bases, and 9 bases lay outside the gene matches. This CDR3 has 14 amino acids. The CDR3 DNA sequence: TGTGCCAGCACTACTTACAGGGGAGGTCAGCCCCAGCATTTT. Encoded protein: CASTTYRGGQPQHF.

The chain recombines TRBV10-3 with TRBJ2-5; D is possibly TRBD2 (5 bases). This CDR3 contains 16 residues. Between the trimmed V and J ends, which lost 0 bases and 5 bases, there was a span of 16 bases. Per the germline V gene, CDR1 is ENHRY and CDR2 is SYGVKD. Written as DNA, the CDR3 is TGTGCCATCAGTGAGTCGAGTCCTAGCTCGTCGGAGACCCAGTACTTC. The encoded protein is CAISESSPSSSETQYF.

This clonotype has more than one count but fewer than ten. The chain is built from TRBV7-9 and TRBJ2-7; 9 bases are a match to TRBD1. Looked up from germline, CDR1 is SEHNR and CDR2 is FQNEAQ (reference sequence). CDR3 size: 15 residues. Losses at the gene ends were 1 base for V and 1 base for J; bases not matched to a gene: 2. The CDR3 protein is CASSLDGTGSYEQYF. The DNA of the CDR3 is TGTGCCAGCAGCTTAGACGGGACAGGGTCCTACGAGCAGTACTTC.

This chain joins TRBV18 and TRBJ1-1; TRBD1 aligns across 9 bases. Germline V lookup: CDR1 KGHSH, CDR2 LQKENI. This CDR3 is built from 17 residues. The V segment lost 4 bases and the J segment 0 bases; nucleotides outside the gene matches: 9. CDR3 coding DNA: TGTGCCAGCTCACGAATGGGGACAGGGAGCATGAACACTGAAGCTTTCTTT. The encoded protein is CASSRMGTGSMNTEAFF.

The chain combines TRBV10-3 with TRBJ2-3; maybe TRBD2 (6 bases). CDR1 is ENHRY, CDR2 SYGVKD, per germline. Trimming left V 0 bases short and J 0 bases short, with 7 bases between. The CDR3 is 15 residues long. CDR3 loop: CAISESGTSTDTQYF. CDR3 DNA: TGTGCCATCAGTGAGTCAGGGACTAGCACAGATACGCAGTATTTT.

This clonotype was seen more than once but under ten times. The genes are TRBV10-1 and TRBJ2-2, with 8 bases lining up with TRBD1. V dropped 11 bases and J dropped 3; count of bases not matched to a gene: 14. The CDR3 runs 16 residues. Germline V gives CDR1 WNHNN, CDR2 SYGVQD (reference sequence). CDR3 protein: CAPSPRDRNDTGELFF. The CDR3 bases are TGCGCCCCGAGCCCCCGGGACAGGAATGACACCGGGGAGCTGTTTTTT.

This clonotype was recorded a few times. The chain uses TRBV3-1 and TRBJ2-7; D unclear. Trimming cost V 1 base and J 0 bases, with 7 bases left between them. Per germline, CDR1 LGHDT and CDR2 YNNKEL (reference sequence). The CDR3 loop spans 14 amino acids. This CDR3 reads CASSQGPNSYEQYF. CDR3 nucleotide sequence: TGTGCCAGCAGCCAAGGGCCGAACTCCTACGAGCAGTACTTC.

The V and J genes are TRBV18 and TRBJ2-3, with D possibly matching TRBD1 (5 bases). CDR1 and CDR2 (germline): KGHSH, LQKENI. Trimming removed 5 bases at V and 0 bases at J, with 15 bases between. The CDR3 is 16 residues long. CDR3 amino acids: CASSSWTQSSTDTQYF. The CDR3 DNA reads TGTGCCAGCTCATCCTGGACACAATCTAGCACAGATACGCAGTATTTT.

This clonotype was observed a few times. The chain carries TRBV12-3 or TRBV12-4 and TRBJ2-5; TRBD1 is a possible D gene (6 bases). V gave up 1 base and J gave up 3 bases, with 15 bases separating them. This CDR3 has 16 residues. As DNA, the CDR3 is TGTGCCAGCAGTTTAGATGGGGGCGCCGGTAAAGAGACCCAGTACTTC. Its translation: CASSLDGGAGKETQYF.

CDR3 DNA sequence: TGTGCCACCAGCAGAGATCGCGGGACAGGCCAAGGAAGCTACACCTTC. This gives the protein CATSRDRGTGQGSYTF. The chain links TRBV15 to TRBJ1-2; 8 bases are shared with TRBD1. The junction had 12 bases not matched to a gene; V was cut back by 0 bases and J by 9 bases. CDR1 and CDR2 from the germline V gene are LNHNV and YYDKDF (reference sequence). The CDR3 length is 16 residues.

This chain links TRBV5-6 with TRBJ1-1; weak D call: TRBD1 (6 bases). The CDR3 has 15 amino acids. V gave up 0 bases and J gave up 4 bases, with 13 bases separating them. Germline V gene sequence: CDR1 SGHDT, CDR2 YYEEEE. The CDR3 protein is CASSLERGAGTEAFF. CDR3 coding DNA: TGTGCCAGCAGCTTGGAGCGGGGGGCGGGCACTGAAGCTTTCTTT.

This clonotype was seen ten or more times. CDR3 DNA sequence: TGTGCCAGCAGTCGTTCTTGGTTGGCGGTAAATCAGCCCCAGCATTTT. This encodes CASSRSWLAVNQPQHF. The V call is TRBV6-5, the J call TRBJ1-5; D gene uncertain. V lost 5 bases, J lost 4 bases, and 18 bases lay in between. Looked up from germline, CDR1 is MNHEY and CDR2 is SVGAGI. This CDR3 is built from 16 residues.

This chain links TRBV20-1 with TRBJ2-7; 7 bases are shared with TRBD2. Germline values: CDR1 DFQATT, CDR2 SNEGSKA (reference sequence). This CDR3 has 12 amino acids. The CDR3, as DNA: TGCAGCCCCAAAGCGGGGTCCTACGAGCAGTACTTC. Translating it yields CSPKAGSYEQYF.

V is TRBV5-5 and J is TRBJ2-5; the D is unclear. V lost 5 bases to trimming and J lost 4 bases, with 15 bases between them. Germline V CDR1 and CDR2: SGHKS, YYEKEE (reference sequence). The CDR3 is made up of 14 amino acids. As DNA, the CDR3 is TGTGCCAGCAGAACCTTTACAAGGCCAGAGACCCAGTACTTC. Amino acid sequence: CASRTFTRPETQYF.

This clonotype was detected once. V is TRBV19 and J is TRBJ1-2; D is ambiguous. Trimming shortened V by 9 bases and J by 3 bases, and 14 bases separated the two germline ends. The CDR3 loop spans 13 amino acids. Germline V gene data show CDR1 as LNHDA and CDR2 as SQIVND (reference sequence). CDR3 loop: CASKREAHYGYTF. The CDR3 DNA follows: TGTGCCAGCAAAAGGGAGGCCCACTATGGCTACACCTTC.

This clonotype appeared many times. The chain combines TRBV4-1 with TRBJ2-5, with a weak D call TRBD1 (6 bases). The CDR3 contains 15 residues. Germline V CDR1 and CDR2: MGHRA, YSYEKL. V was cut by 0 bases and J by 10 bases, with 18 bases left in between. The CDR3 DNA sequence: TGCGCCAGCAGCCAAGATCCTGGCAGGGGATTAGTCCAGTACTTC. Amino acids: CASSQDPGRGLVQYF.

The chain recombines TRBV20-1 with TRBJ2-7; 12 bases are a match to TRBD2. V lost 0 bases, J lost 6 bases, and 6 bases stayed unmatched. CDR1 DFQATT and CDR2 SNEGSKA come from the germline V gene (reference sequence). CDR3 length: 15 amino acids. Here the CDR3 DNA reads TGCAGTGCTAGAGATTCCAGGACTAGCGGGATCGAGCAGTACTTC. This gives the protein CSARDSRTSGIEQYF.

The CDR3 DNA reads as TGTGCCAGCTCAATTGGGAGCCATAGCAATCAGCCCCAGCATTTT. It encodes CASSIGSHSNQPQHF. The chain recombines TRBV18 with TRBJ1-5; D is unclear. The germline V gene has CDR1 KGHSH and CDR2 LQKENI. V dropped 5 bases and J dropped 0 bases, with 11 bases sitting between them. The CDR3 contains 15 residues.

This clonotype came up many times. J is TRBJ1-3 and V is TRBV27; no reliable D call. CDR1 and CDR2 (germline): MNHEY, SMNVEV (reference sequence). Trimming stripped 5 bases from V and 3 bases from J, with 11 bases between. The CDR3 spans 14 residues. CDR3 sequence reads: CASSPNPVGNTIYF. CDR3 sequence (DNA): TGTGCCAGCAGTCCCAATCCCGTTGGAAACACCATATATTTT.

CDR3 loop: CASSPGDLKEKLFF. DNA of the CDR3: TGTGCCAGCAGCCCAGGGGACTTGAAGGAAAAACTGTTTTTT. V usage is TRBV7-8 and J usage is TRBJ1-4; D possibly corresponds to TRBD1 (6 bases). V shed 5 bases and J shed 8 bases, with 15 bases lying between them. The CDR3 has 14 amino acids. CDR1 is SGHVS and CDR2 is FQNEAQ in the germline V gene.

The CDR3 here is CASSLTQAGGGRRETQYF. The CDR3 region has the DNA TGTGCCAGCAGCCTCACCCAGGCGGGAGGCGGGAGGAGGGAGACCCAGTACTTC. J is TRBJ2-5 and V is TRBV7-2; 8 bases fit TRBD2. Trimming took 5 bases from V and 5 from J; bases not matched to a gene: 19. The CDR3 consists of 18 residues. CDR1 SGHTA and CDR2 FQGNSA come from the germline V gene.

The chain joins TRBV6-2 or TRBV6-3 to TRBJ2-7; possible D gene TRBD1, 5 bases. Trimming left V 3 bases short and J 1 base short, with 16 bases between. Germline CDR1 reads MNHEY; CDR2 reads SVGEGT. CDR3 size: 16 residues. Here the CDR3 reads CASSYIGGAESYEQYF. The CDR3 DNA reads as TGTGCCAGCAGTTATATCGGTGGGGCAGAGTCCTACGAGCAGTACTTC.

V and J are TRBV11-2 and TRBJ1-1, with D uncertain. CDR1 SGHAT and CDR2 FQNNGV come from the germline V gene. The CDR3 has 13 residues. Trimming removed 1 base from V and 8 bases from J, with 11 bases in between. The CDR3 loop reads CASSLVETSEAFF. CDR3 in DNA: TGTGCCAGCAGCTTAGTAGAGACAAGCGAAGCTTTCTTT.

This clonotype was observed a handful of times. Written as DNA, the CDR3 is TGTGCCAGCTCCCCAGACACAAACACCATATATTTT. Translating gives CASSPDTNTIYF. V and J are TRBV18 and TRBJ1-3, with D unresolved. Germline assignment: CDR1 KGHSH and CDR2 LQKENI. The CDR3 runs to 12 residues. V was trimmed by 6 bases and J by 6 bases, leaving 9 bases between them. Full variable domain (missing parts from reference TRBV18 and TRBJ1-3): NAGVMQNPRHLVRRRGQEARLRCSPMKGHSHVYWYRQLPEEGLKFMVYLQKENIIDESGMPKERFSAEFPKEGPSILRIQQVVRGDSAAYFCASSPDTNTIYFGEGSWLTVV.

This chain uses TRBV11-2 with TRBJ2-3, with no clear D. The V gene lost 6 bases and the J gene lost 1 base, with 14 bases spanning the gap. The CDR3 covers 15 residues. Germline V gene lookup returns CDR1 SGHAT and CDR2 FQNNGV. The CDR3 protein is CASSAYSVRTDTQYF. The CDR3 nucleotides are TGTGCCAGCAGTGCTTATTCAGTACGCACAGATACGCAGTATTTT.